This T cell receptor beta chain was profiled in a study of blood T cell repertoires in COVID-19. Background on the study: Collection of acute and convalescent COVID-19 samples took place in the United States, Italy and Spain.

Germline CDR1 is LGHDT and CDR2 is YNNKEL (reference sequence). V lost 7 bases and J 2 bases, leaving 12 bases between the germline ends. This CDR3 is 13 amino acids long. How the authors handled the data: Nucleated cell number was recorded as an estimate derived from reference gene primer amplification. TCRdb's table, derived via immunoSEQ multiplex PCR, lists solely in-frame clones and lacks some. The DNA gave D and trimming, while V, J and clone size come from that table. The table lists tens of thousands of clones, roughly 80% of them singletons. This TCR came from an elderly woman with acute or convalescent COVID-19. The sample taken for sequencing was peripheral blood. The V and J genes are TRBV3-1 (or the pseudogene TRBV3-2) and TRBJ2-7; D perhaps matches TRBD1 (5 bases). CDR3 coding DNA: TGTGCCAGCACCCAGCAGGGCGCCTACGAGCAGTACTTC. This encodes CASTQQGAYEQYF.